The sequence of this T cell receptor beta chain was determined in a study of blood T cell repertoires in COVID-19. The authors' processing: Reference gene primer amplification gave nucleated cell count estimates. TCRdb's table, derived via immunoSEQ multiplex PCR, lists solely in-frame clones and lacks some. D and trimming were read from the DNA, whereas the V and J calls and clone size are those reported in that table. Among 75,000 to 95,000 clones listed, roughly 88% were seen once. The TCR was taken from a human donor in a cohort sampled during active COVID-19. The sequenced material came from peripheral blood.

The DNA of the CDR3 is TGTGCCAGCAGCTTAGCCGGGGGAGGTAACACTGAAGCTTTCTTT. Its protein product is CASSLAGGGNTEAFF. This chain connects TRBV7-2 to TRBJ1-1, with TRBD1 as a possible D gene (5 bases). CDR3 length: 15 residues. Trimming removed 0 bases at V and 2 bases at J, with 10 bases between. The germline V gene has CDR1 SGHTA and CDR2 FQGNSA.